This entry concerns a single T cell receptor (beta chain). Its matching antigen is unknown. This CDR3 is built from 15 residues. V lost 0 bases, J lost 5 bases, and 13 bases lay in between. CDR1 is GTSNPN, CDR2 SVGIG, per germline (reference sequence). As for time point: pre-treatment sample, taken before nivolumab and TIL therapy. This sample was included in a study of TIL therapy for anti-PD-1-resistant metastatic lung cancer. Study overall: Four tumors were EGFR-mutant and two were ALK-rearranged. Broader study findings: After infusion, TIL clonotypes partly replaced peripheral T cells and declined over months.

The libraries were made with immunoSEQ v3. Only in-frame clones appear in the TCRdb table, and some are missing; sequencing was by immunoSEQ multiplex PCR. The sample consists of about 46,000 clones, 86% of them appearing once. V gene TRBV30 combines with J gene TRBJ2-2, with D possibly matching TRBD2 (6 bases). This TCR derives from a person aged 25 to 80 with non-small cell lung cancer. The specimen comprised blood, sampled at baseline. CDR3 region: CAWSVTLGRTGELFF. For the CDR3, the DNA is TGTGCCTGGAGTGTTACTCTAGGGAGGACCGGGGAGCTGTTTTTT.